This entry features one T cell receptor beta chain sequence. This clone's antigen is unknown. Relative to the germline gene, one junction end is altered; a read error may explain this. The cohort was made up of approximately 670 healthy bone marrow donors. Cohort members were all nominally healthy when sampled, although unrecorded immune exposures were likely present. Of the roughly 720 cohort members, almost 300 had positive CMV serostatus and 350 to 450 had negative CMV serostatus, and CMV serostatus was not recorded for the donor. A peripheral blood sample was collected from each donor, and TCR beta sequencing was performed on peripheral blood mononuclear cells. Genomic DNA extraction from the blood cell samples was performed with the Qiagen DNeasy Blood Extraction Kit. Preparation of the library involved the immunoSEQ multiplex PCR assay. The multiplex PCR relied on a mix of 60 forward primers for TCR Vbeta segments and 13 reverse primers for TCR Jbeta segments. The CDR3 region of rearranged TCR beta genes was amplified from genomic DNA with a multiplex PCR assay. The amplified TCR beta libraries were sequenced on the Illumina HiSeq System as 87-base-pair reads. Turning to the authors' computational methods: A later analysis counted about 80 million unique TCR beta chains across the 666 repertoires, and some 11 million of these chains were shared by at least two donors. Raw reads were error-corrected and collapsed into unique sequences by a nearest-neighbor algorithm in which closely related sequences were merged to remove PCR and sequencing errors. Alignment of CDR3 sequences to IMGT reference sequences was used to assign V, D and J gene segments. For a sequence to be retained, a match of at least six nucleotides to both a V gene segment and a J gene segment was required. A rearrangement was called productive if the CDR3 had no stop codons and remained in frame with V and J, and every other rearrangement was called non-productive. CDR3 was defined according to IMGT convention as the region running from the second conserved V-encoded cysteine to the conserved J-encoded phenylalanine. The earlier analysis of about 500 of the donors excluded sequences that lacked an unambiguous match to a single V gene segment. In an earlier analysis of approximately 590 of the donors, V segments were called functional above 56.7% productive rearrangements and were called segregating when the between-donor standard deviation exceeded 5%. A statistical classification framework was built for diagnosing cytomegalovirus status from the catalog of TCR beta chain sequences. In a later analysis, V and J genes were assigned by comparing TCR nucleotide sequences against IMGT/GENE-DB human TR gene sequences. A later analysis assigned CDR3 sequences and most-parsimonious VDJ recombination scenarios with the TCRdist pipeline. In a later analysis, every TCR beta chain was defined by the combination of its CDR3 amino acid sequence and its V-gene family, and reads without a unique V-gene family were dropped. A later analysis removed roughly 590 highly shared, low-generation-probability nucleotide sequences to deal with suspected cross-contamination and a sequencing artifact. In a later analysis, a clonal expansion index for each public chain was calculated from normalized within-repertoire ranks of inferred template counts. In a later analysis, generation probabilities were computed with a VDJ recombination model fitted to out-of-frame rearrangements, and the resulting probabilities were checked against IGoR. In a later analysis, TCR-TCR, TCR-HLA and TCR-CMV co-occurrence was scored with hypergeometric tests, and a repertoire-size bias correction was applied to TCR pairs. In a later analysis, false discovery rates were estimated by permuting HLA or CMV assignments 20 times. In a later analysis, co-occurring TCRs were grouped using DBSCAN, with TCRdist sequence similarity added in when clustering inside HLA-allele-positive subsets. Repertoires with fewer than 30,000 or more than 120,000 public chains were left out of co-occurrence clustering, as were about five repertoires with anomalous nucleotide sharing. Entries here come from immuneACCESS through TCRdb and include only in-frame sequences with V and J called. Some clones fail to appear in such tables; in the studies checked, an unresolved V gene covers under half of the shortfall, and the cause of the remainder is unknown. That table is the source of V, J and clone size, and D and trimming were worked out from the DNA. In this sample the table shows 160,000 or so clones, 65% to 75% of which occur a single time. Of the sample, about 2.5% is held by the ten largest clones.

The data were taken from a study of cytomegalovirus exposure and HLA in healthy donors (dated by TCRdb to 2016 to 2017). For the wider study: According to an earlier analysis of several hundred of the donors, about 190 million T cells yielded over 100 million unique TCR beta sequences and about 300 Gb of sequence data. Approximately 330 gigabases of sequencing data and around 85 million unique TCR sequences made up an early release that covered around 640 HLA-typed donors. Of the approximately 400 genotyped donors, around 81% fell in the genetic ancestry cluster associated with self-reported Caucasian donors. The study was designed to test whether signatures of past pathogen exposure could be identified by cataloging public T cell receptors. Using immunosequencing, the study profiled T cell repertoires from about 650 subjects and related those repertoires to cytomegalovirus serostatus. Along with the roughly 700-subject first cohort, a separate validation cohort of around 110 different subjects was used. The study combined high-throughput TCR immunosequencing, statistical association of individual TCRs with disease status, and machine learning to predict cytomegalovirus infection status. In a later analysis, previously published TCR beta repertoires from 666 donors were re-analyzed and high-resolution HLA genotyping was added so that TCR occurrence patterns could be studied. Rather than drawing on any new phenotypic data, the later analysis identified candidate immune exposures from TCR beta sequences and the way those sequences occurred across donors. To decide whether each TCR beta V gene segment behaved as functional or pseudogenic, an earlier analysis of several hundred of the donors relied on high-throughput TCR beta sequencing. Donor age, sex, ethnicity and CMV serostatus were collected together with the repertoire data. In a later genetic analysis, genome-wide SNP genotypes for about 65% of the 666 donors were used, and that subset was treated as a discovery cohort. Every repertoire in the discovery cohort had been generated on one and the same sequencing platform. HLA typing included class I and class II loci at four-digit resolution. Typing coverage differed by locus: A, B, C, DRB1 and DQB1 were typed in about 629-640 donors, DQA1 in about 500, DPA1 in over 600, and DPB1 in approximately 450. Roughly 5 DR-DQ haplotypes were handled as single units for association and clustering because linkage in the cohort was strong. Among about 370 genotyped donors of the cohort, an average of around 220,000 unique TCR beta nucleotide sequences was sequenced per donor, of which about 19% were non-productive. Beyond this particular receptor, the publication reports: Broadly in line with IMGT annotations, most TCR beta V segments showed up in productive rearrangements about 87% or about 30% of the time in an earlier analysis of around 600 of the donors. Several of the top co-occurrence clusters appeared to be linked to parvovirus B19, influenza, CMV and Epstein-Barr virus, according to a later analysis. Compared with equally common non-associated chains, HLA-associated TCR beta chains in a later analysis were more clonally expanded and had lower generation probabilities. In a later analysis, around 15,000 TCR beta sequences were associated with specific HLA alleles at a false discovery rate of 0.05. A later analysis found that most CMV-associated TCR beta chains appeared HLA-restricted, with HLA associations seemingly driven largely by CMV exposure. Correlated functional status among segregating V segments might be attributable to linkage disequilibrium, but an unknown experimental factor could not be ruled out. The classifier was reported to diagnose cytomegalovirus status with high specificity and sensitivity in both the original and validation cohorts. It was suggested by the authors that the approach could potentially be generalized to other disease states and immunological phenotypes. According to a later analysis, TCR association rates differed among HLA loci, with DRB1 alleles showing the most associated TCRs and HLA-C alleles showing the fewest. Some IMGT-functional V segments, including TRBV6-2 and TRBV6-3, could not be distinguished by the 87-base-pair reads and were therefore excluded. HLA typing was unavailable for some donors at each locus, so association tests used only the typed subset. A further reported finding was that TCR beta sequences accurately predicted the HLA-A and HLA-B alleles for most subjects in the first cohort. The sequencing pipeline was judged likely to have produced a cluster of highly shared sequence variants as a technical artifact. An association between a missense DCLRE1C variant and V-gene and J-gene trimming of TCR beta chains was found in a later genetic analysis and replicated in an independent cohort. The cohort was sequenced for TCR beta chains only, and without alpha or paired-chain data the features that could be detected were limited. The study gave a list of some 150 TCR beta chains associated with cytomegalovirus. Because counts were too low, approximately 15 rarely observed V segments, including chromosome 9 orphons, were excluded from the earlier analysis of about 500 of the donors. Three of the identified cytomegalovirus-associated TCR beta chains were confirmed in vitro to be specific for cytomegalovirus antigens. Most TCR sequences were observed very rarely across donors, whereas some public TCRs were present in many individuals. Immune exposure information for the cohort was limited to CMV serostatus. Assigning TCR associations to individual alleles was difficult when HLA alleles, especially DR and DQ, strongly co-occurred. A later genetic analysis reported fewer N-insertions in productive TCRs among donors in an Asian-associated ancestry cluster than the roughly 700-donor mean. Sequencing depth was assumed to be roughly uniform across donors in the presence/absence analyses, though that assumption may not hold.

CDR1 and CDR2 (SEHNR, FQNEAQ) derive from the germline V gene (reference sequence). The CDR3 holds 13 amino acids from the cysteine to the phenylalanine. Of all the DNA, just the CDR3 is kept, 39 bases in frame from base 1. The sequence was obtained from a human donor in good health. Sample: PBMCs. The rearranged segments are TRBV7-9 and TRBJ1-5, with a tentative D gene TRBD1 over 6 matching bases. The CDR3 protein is CSSSKGGNQPQHF. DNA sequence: TGTTCCAGCAGCAAAGGGGGTAATCAGCCCCAGCATTTT.